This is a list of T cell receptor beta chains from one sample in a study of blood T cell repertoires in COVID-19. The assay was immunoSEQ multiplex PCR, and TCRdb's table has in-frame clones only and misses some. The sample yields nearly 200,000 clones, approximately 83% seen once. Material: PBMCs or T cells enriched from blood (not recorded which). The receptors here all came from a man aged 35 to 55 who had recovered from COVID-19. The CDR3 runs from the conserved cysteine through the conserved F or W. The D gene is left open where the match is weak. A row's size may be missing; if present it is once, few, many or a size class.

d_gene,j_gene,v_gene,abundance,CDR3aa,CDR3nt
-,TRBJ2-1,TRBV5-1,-,CASSPIAGTTNEQFF,TGCGCCAGCAGCCCAATCGCGGGCACGACCAATGAGCAGTTCTTC
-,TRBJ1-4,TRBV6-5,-,CASSLGVSNEKLFF,TGTGCCAGCAGTTTAGGGGTTTCGAATGAAAAACTGTTTTTT
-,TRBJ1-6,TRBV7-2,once,CASSANSPLHF,TGTGCCAGCAGCGCGAATTCACCCCTCCACTTT
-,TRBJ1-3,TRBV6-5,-,CASSYSVAGNTIYF,TGTGCCAGCAGTTACTCTGTAGCTGGAAACACCATATATTTT
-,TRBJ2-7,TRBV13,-,CASSREWNEQYF,TGTGCCAGCTCACGGGAATGGAACGAGCAGTACTTC
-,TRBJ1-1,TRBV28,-,CASGTLNTEAFF,TGTGCCAGCGGGACATTAAACACTGAAGCTTTCTTT
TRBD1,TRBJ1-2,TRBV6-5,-,CASRGQGVYGYTF,TGTGCCAGCAGGGGACAGGGGGTATATGGCTACACCTTC
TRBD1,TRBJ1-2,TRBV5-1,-,CASSSGQGGTVRGGYTF,TGCGCCAGCAGCTCAGGACAGGGTGGGACAGTTCGCGGGGGCTACACCTTC
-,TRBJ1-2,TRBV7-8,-,CASSPRQEKAPFNYGYTF,TGTGCCAGCAGCCCCCGACAGGAAAAGGCCCCATTTAACTATGGCTACACCTTC
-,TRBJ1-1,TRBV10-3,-,CAIKAGQGSEAFF,TGTGCCATAAAGGCTGGGCAGGGCTCTGAAGCTTTCTTT
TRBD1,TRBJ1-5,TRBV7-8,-,CASSLDRVGQPQHF,TGTGCCAGCAGCCTGGACAGGGTCGGGCAGCCCCAGCATTTT
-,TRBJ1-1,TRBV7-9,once,CASSLAGEEAFF,TGTGCCAGCAGCTTAGCTGGCGAGGAGGCTTTCTTT
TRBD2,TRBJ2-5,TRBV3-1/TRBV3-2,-,CASSQRGLAGEQETQYF,TGTGCCAGCAGCCAACGGGGACTAGCGGGGGAACAAGAGACCCAGTACTTC
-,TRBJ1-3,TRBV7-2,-,CASSLVPGTGQESGNTIYF,TGTGCCAGCAGCTTAGTTCCGGGTACAGGGCAGGAATCTGGAAACACCATATATTTT
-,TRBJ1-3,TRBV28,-,CASSFPGTGNTIYF,TGTGCCAGCAGTTTTCCAGGCACTGGAAACACCATATATTTT
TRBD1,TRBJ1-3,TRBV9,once,CASSAGQGGAGNTIYF,TGTGCCAGCAGCGCCGGACAGGGGGGGGCTGGAAACACCATATATTTT
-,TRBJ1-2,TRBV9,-,CASSVNPEPYGYTF,TGTGCCAGCAGCGTAAATCCCGAGCCCTATGGCTACACCTTC
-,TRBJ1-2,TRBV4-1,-,CASSQEQEINYGYTF,TGCGCCAGCAGCCAAGAACAGGAAATTAACTATGGCTACACCTTC
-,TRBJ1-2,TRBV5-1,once,CASSPGTPSTNYGYTF,TGCGCCAGCAGCCCCGGGACACCTAGTACCAACTATGGCTACACCTTC
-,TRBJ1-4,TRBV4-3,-,CASSQGNRVGEKLFF,TGCGCCAGCAGCCAAGGAAACAGGGTTGGCGAAAAACTGTTTTTT
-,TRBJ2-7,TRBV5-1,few,CASSPSDSNEQYF,TGCGCCAGCAGCCCATCGGACAGTAACGAGCAGTACTTC
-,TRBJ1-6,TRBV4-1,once,CASSQVHRGSPLHF,TGCGCCAGCAGCCAAGTACACCGCGGTTCACCCCTCCACTTT
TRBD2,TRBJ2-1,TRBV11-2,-,CASSPLAGENNEQFF,TGTGCCAGCAGCCCACTAGCGGGGGAGAACAATGAGCAGTTCTTC
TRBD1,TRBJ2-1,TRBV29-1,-,CSVRGQGGNEQFF,TGCAGCGTGAGAGGACAGGGTGGGAATGAGCAGTTCTTC